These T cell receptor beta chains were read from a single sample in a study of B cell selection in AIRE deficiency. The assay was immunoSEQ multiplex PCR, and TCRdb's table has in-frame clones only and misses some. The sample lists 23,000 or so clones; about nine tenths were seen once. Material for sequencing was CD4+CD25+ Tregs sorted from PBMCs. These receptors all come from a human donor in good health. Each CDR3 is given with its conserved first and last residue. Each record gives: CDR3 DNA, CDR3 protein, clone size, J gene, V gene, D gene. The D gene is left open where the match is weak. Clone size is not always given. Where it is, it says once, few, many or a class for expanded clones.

TGTGCCAGCAGCTTTATGTCAGGCGGCACAGATACGCAGTATTTT CASSFMSGGTDTQYF - TRBJ2-3 TRBV5-6 -
TGCGCCAGCAGGGAGGTACGGGGGGGCACAGATACGCAGTATTTT CASREVRGGTDTQYF - TRBJ2-3 TRBV5-1 TRBD2
TGTGCCAGCAGCTTGGTTTCGGTCAGCTCCTACGAGCAGTACTTC CASSLVSVSSYEQYF once TRBJ2-7 TRBV7-2 -
TGTGCCAGCAGCGTAGCAGTCCAAGAGACCCAGTACTTC CASSVAVQETQYF - TRBJ2-5 TRBV9 -
TGCGCCAGCAGCTTGCGGACGAGCACAGATACGCAGTATTTT CASSLRTSTDTQYF - TRBJ2-3 TRBV5-1 -
TGCGCCAGCAGCTTGTTCCAGCGGGGGACGACGTTGGGAGAGACCCAGTACTTC CASSLFQRGTTLGETQYF - TRBJ2-5 TRBV5-1 TRBD2
TGCGCCAGCAGCTTTCTAGGGGGCTGGGAGACTGAAGCTTTCTTT CASSFLGGWETEAFF - TRBJ1-1 TRBV5-1 TRBD1
TGTGCCAGCAGTTACTCGGACAGGGACATTGGCTACACCTTC CASSYSDRDIGYTF - TRBJ1-2 TRBV6-5 TRBD1
TGCGCCAGCAGTGAGGGGACAGCGAGGTCACCCCTCCACTTT CASSEGTARSPLHF - TRBJ1-6 TRBV10-1 TRBD1
TGTGCCAGCAGCTACCTTGGACCGTCCGCGATGAACACTGAAGCTTTCTTT CASSYLGPSAMNTEAFF - TRBJ1-1 TRBV7-9 -
TGTGCCATCAGTGGTACTAGAACTAGCACAGATACGCAGTATTTT CAISGTRTSTDTQYF - TRBJ2-3 TRBV10-3 -
TGTGCCAGCAGCTTACAGGGCTGGACTGAAGCTTTCTTT CASSLQGWTEAFF - TRBJ1-1 TRBV7-9 -
TGTGCCAGTAGCCGACAGGGGGCGAGCTATGGCTACACCTTC CASSRQGASYGYTF - TRBJ1-2 TRBV19 TRBD1
TGTGCCAGCAGCTTGCCCGGGGGGGGTTACAATGAGCAGTTCTTC CASSLPGGGYNEQFF - TRBJ2-1 TRBV5-4 TRBD2
TGTGCCAGCAGTTATTCAGATCGCTATGGCTACACCTTC CASSYSDRYGYTF - TRBJ1-2 TRBV6-5 -
TGTGCCAGCAGCGTAACTCCGAGCGCCCTGGGGGGAGAGTATGGCTACACCTTC CASSVTPSALGGEYGYTF - TRBJ1-2 TRBV9 -
TGTGCCAGCAGCCCCCGGACAGGGGGCCCCGGGGAGCTGTTTTTT CASSPRTGGPGELFF - TRBJ2-2 TRBV9 TRBD1
TGTGCCAGCAGCAGGGGGGCAGGGGGGTCCTACAATGAGCAGTTCTTC CASSRGAGGSYNEQFF - TRBJ2-1 TRBV7-2 -
TGCGCCAGCAGCGTGTCCCTCTCCTATAATTCACCCCTCCACTTT CASSVSLSYNSPLHF - TRBJ1-6 TRBV4-1 -
TGTGCTAGTGGTTTGATCCCCGGGGTCCCTTATAATTCACCCCTCCACTTT CASGLIPGVPYNSPLHF - TRBJ1-6 TRBV12-5 -
TGTGCCAGCACCACGGGGCCCCCGAACACCGGGGAGCTGTTTTTT CASTTGPPNTGELFF - TRBJ2-2 TRBV7-3 -
TGTGCCAGCTCACCAACTCAGAGAGACAATGAGCAGTTCTTC CASSPTQRDNEQFF few TRBJ2-1 TRBV18 -
TGTGCCAGCAGCGTAGGGGCGCCGACCTATGGCTACACCTTC CASSVGAPTYGYTF - TRBJ1-2 TRBV9 -
TGTGCCAGCAGTGGACAGTTCGATCAGCCCCAGCATTTT CASSGQFDQPQHF - TRBJ1-5 TRBV2 -
TGCGCCAGCAGCCAGCAGCGGGGGGGCCTAGATACGCAGTATTTT CASSQQRGGLDTQYF - TRBJ2-3 TRBV4-1 TRBD2
TGTGCCAGCAGGTTAGGGTCGGGGGAGTATAATTCACCCCTCCACTTT CASRLGSGEYNSPLHF - TRBJ1-6 TRBV11-2 -
TGTGCCAGCATCTCTGGGACAGGGGGCGACACTGAAGCTTTCTTT CASISGTGGDTEAFF once TRBJ1-1 TRBV2 TRBD1
TGCGCCGGACCCCCAGGGATGAACACTGAAGCTTTCTTT CAGPPGMNTEAFF - TRBJ1-1 TRBV10-1 -
TGTGCCAGTAGAGGACAGGGCCGGACTGAAGCTTTCTTT CASRGQGRTEAFF - TRBJ1-1 TRBV19 TRBD1
TGTGCCAGCAGCTCGGACAGGATCTATGGCTACACCTTC CASSSDRIYGYTF - TRBJ1-2 TRBV7-9 TRBD1
TGTGCCAGCAGCCTAGCCGGACAGGCTAGCTACAATGAGCAGTTCTTC CASSLAGQASYNEQFF - TRBJ2-1 TRBV4-2 TRBD1
TGTGCCAGCAACGCGGCGGGACCAGATACGCAGTATTTT CASNAAGPDTQYF - TRBJ2-3 TRBV5-4 -
TGCGCCAGCAGCTTGGGGAGGGTTAACAATGAGCAGTTCTTC CASSLGRVNNEQFF - TRBJ2-1 TRBV5-1 -
TGTGCCAGCTCACCCCTAAACCGCGACAGGGGCCAGGCCTACGAGCAGTACTTC CASSPLNRDRGQAYEQYF - TRBJ2-7 TRBV18 TRBD1
TGTGCCATCAGTAAACAAGAGACCCAGTACTTC CAISKQETQYF - TRBJ2-5 TRBV10-3 -
TGTGCCAGCGTCAAGCAGGGTCGGGATGAGCAGTTCTTC CASVKQGRDEQFF once TRBJ2-1 TRBV27 -
TGTGCCAGCAGTTACCGCCGGGACAGGGGGTCAGATACGCAGTATTTT CASSYRRDRGSDTQYF - TRBJ2-3 TRBV6-5 TRBD1
TGTGCCAGTACTATTACTCTAGCTGCGGGCACAGATACGCAGTATTTT CASTITLAAGTDTQYF - TRBJ2-3 TRBV5-6 -
TGTGCCAGTAGGAAATATAGACAGGGTGGCATCGGCTACACCTTC CASRKYRQGGIGYTF - TRBJ1-2 TRBV19 TRBD1
TGTGCCAGCAGTAATCGCGGGAGGAACACTGAAGCTTTCTTT CASSNRGRNTEAFF - TRBJ1-1 TRBV6-1 -
TGTGCCAGCAGACGGGGACATAAAAGCACAGATACGCAGTATTTT CASRRGHKSTDTQYF - TRBJ2-3 TRBV11-2 -